This T cell receptor beta chain was sequenced for a study of human T cells and chemical hapten exposure. Time point meaning: pre-sensitization, week 0. Treatment meaning: therapeutic diphenylcyclopropenone sensitization with weekly scalp DPC. In every case, blood was obtained before the patch test was applied. In its sample, this clonotype was seen many times. This CDR3 spans 13 amino acids. The germline V and J ends were trimmed by 3 bases and 3 bases, with 8 bases remaining between them. The germline V gene has CDR1 SGDLS and CDR2 YYNGEE. Within the library, unique molecular identifiers were attached to each individual cDNA molecule. TCRdb recomputed calls from the RACE reads with MiXCR, one row per CDR3 protein. The data show 50,000 to 65,000 distinct CDR3 sequences, about 9.2% seen once.

Sample: whole blood, taken in connection with sensitization to the hapten diphenylcyclopropenone (DPC). The sequence was collected from a woman between 35 and 50 years old with alopecia areata. Some clones in this sample may be carry-over from other donors' samples. The chain carries TRBV9 and TRBJ2-3; D gene unclear. CDR3 DNA: TGTGCCAGCAGCGATGAGCTTACAGATACGCAGTATTTT. This codes for CASSDELTDTQYF.